What follows are 14 T cell receptor beta chains derived from one specimen sequenced in a study of blood T cell repertoires in COVID-19. Method: immunoSEQ multiplex PCR; TCRdb's copy keeps in-frame clones and lacks some. The table lists 190,000 or so clones, around 87% of them singletons, with roughly 2.5% in the top ten. Sequenced input: peripheral blood. The receptors were gathered from a man in his forties with active or convalescent COVID-19.

The chain carries TRBV7-3 and TRBJ2-3; 7 nucleotides agree with TRBD2. The CDR3 extends over 14 amino acids. Trimming at V came to 5 bases and at J to 3 bases, leaving 5 bases not matched to a gene. Germline CDR1 SGHTA, CDR2 FQGTGA. The CDR3 nucleotides read TGTGCCAGCAGCCAGTCTAGCGGAACAGATACGCAGTATTTT. Translating gives CASSQSSGTDTQYF.

The gene calls are TRBV12-3 or TRBV12-4 and TRBJ2-1; D possibly corresponds to TRBD2 (6 bases). With 5 bases removed from V and 10 bases from J, the gap between germline ends came to 12 bases. The CDR3 runs to 12 residues. CDR3: CASSREEGEQFF. CDR3 nucleotides: TGTGCCAGCAGTAGGGAGGAAGGGGAGCAGTTCTTC.

The J gene is TRBJ2-7, the V gene TRBV12-3 or TRBV12-4; 12 nucleotides align to TRBD2. This CDR3 has 13 amino acids. V trimming: 7 bases; J trimming: 9 bases; junction bases outside the gene matches: 7. CDR3 coding DNA: TGTGCCAGCAAACTAGCGGGGGGCCTGGGGCAGTACTTC. Encoded protein: CASKLAGGLGQYF.

V and J are TRBV3-1 (or the pseudogene TRBV3-2) and TRBJ2-7, with 7 bases matching TRBD2. This CDR3 region has 13 residues. Germline trimming cut 1 base from V and 3 bases from J; bases unmatched to any gene: 0. CDR1 and CDR2 (germline): LGHDT, YNNKEL (reference sequence). CDR3: CASSQGGGYEQYF. CDR3 nucleotide sequence: TGTGCCAGCAGCCAAGGGGGGGGCTACGAGCAGTACTTC.

V is TRBV18 and J is TRBJ1-1; D is perhaps TRBD1 (5 bases). The CDR3 is 14 residues long. Trimming shortened V by 1 base and J by 5 bases, and 11 bases separated the two germline ends. CDR1 is KGHSH and CDR2 is LQKENI in the germline V gene. The CDR3 sequence: CASSPRAGLTEAFF. The CDR3 coding sequence is TGTGCCAGCTCACCACGAGCGGGGCTTACTGAAGCTTTCTTT.

The V and J genes are TRBV7-8 and TRBJ2-2; 8 nucleotides match TRBD2. The CDR3 runs to 17 residues. V lost 5 bases to trimming and J lost 2 bases; unmatched junction nucleotides: 10. Per germline, CDR1 SGHVS and CDR2 FQNEAQ. The CDR3 DNA sequence: TGTGCCAGCAGCCCGACACTAGCGGACTTCAACACCGGGGAGCTGTTTTTT. It translates to CASSPTLADFNTGELFF.

The CDR3 DNA sequence: TGTGCCAGCAGTGTCCAGAACACCGGGGAGCTGTTTTTT. Translated, it gives CASSVQNTGELFF. This chain links TRBV2 with TRBJ2-2; no reliable D call. CDR1 and CDR2 from the germline V gene are SNHLY and FYNNEI. The CDR3 is made up of 13 amino acids. V was pared by 4 bases and J by 1 base, with 4 bases between.

V usage is TRBV7-9 and J usage is TRBJ2-7; the D gene is possibly TRBD1 (6 bases). Germline V CDR1 and CDR2: SEHNR, FQNEAQ (reference sequence). This CDR3 spans 16 amino acids. Trimming left V 4 bases short and J 5 bases short, with 21 bases between. CDR3 sequence: CASSSPPGAGAHEQYF. The CDR3, as DNA: TGTGCCAGCAGCTCCCCTCCAGGGGCAGGGGCCCACGAGCAGTACTTC.

In the case of this clone: This same CDR3 is encoded by further DNA sequences in the sample. J is TRBJ2-1 and V is TRBV6-4, with 14 bases matching TRBD2. CDR3 size: 15 residues. CDR1 and CDR2 from the germline V gene are MRHNA and SNTAGT. J lost 7 bases, V lost 3 bases, and 2 bases had no gene match. CDR3 bases: TGTGCCAGCAGTGATGGGACTAGCGGGGGAAATGAGCAGTTCTTC. Translating it yields CASSDGTSGGNEQFF.

The gene calls are TRBV30 and TRBJ2-7; D is perhaps TRBD1 (6 bases). The germline V gene has CDR1 GTSNPN and CDR2 SVGIG (reference sequence). This CDR3 spans 14 amino acids. The ends were cut back, 7 bases at V and 2 bases at J, with 18 bases in the middle. The CDR3 reads CAFWRLGHPYEQYF. The DNA of the CDR3 is TGTGCCTTCTGGCGGCTGGGACACCCCTACGAGCAGTACTTC.

The chain combines TRBV5-8 with TRBJ2-3; TRBD1 aligns across 8 bases. In germline, CDR1 is SGHTS, CDR2 YDEGEE. Trimming removed 1 base from V and 3 bases from J; junction bases left unmatched: 1. This CDR3 contains 14 residues. CDR3 in amino acids: CASSLRQGTDTQYF. The CDR3 coding sequence is TGTGCCAGCAGCTTGAGACAGGGGACAGATACGCAGTATTTT.

Concerning this clone itself: Other DNA variants within this sample encode the same CDR3. J is TRBJ1-1 and V is TRBV7-9; possibly TRBD1 for D (5 bases). The V end was cut by 2 bases, the J end by 1 base, with 14 bases between. Looked up from germline, CDR1 is SEHNR and CDR2 is FQNEAQ (reference sequence). CDR3 length: 16 residues. Here the CDR3 DNA reads TGTGCCAGCAGCTTAAAGGGGCAGGGCGCGAACACTGAAGCTTTCTTT. Translation gives CASSLKGQGANTEAFF. The full variable domain, rest sourced from reference TRBV7-9 and TRBJ1-1, is DTGVSQNPRHKITKRGQNVTFRCDPISEHNRLYWYRQTLGQGPEFLTYFQNEAQLEKSRLLSDRFSAERPKGSFSTLEIQRTEQGDSAMYLCASSLKGQGANTEAFFGQGTRLTVV.

The rearrangement uses TRBV9 and TRBJ1-2, with 7 bases identical to TRBD1. Germline V gene sequence: CDR1 SGDLS, CDR2 YYNGEE. The V segment lost 3 bases and the J segment 4 bases; nucleotides outside the gene matches: 3. The CDR3 totals 13 residues. The DNA of the CDR3 is TGTGCCAGCAGCGCGACAGGGCCCTATGGCTACACCTTC. Translated, it gives CASSATGPYGYTF.

The chain employs TRBV29-1 and TRBJ2-3; no firm D call. The CDR3 has 12 amino acids. With 3 bases removed from V and 4 bases from J, the gap between germline ends came to 8 bases. Per germline, CDR1 SQVTM and CDR2 ANQGSEA. The DNA for the CDR3 is TGCAGCGTTGATCGGTTTCCAGATACGCAGTATTTT. As protein: CSVDRFPDTQYF.